This T cell receptor beta chain is drawn from a study of TIL therapy for anti-PD-1-resistant metastatic lung cancer. Study in general: Most patients had lung adenocarcinoma.

The time point here: pre-treatment sample, taken before nivolumab and TIL therapy. The tumor samples were excised metastases, mostly pleural nodules or supraclavicular lymph nodes. V lost 5 bases, J lost 1 base, and 8 bases lay in between. CDR1 and CDR2 (germline): ENHRY, SYGVKD. The CDR3 has 13 amino acids. Sequencing used immunoSEQ v3. TCRdb's table, derived via immunoSEQ multiplex PCR, lists solely in-frame clones and lacks some. The sample consists of about 10,000 clones, 50% to 60% of them appearing once. The clonotype comes from a person aged 25 to 80 with non-small cell lung cancer. Specimen: tumor tissue, collected at baseline. The rearrangement joins TRBV10-3 to TRBJ1-1, with D perhaps matching TRBD1 (5 bases). The CDR3 reads CAISQTENTEAFF. As DNA, the CDR3 is TGTGCCATCAGTCAGACAGAGAACACTGAAGCTTTCTTT.